A selection of T cell receptor beta chains follows, all from one sample in a study of T-cell reconstitution after alpha-beta-depleted transplantation in children. A single record per CDR3 protein comes from TCRdb applying MiXCR to the PCR reads. This table has roughly 350,000 distinct CDR3 sequences, 10% to 13% appearing once. Sequencing used PBMCs from the stem cell graft donor, obtained from the stem cell graft. These TCRs come from a human donor who donated a stem cell graft to a child with acute lymphoblastic leukemia. Both conserved end residues are part of each CDR3. A D gene is named only where the DNA matches it firmly. Clone sizes are given selectively: once, few, many, or a class where the clone is expanded.

J: TRBJ2-1; V: TRBV3-1; size: few; D: TRBD2; length: 15; DNA: TGTGCCAGCAGCCTAGGGACCGGGACTAGCGGCGAGCAGTTCTTC; CDR3: CASSLGTGTSGEQFF
J: TRBJ1-4; V: TRBV6-5; size: few; D: .; length: 13; DNA: TGTGCCAGCTCGCGGACGGCATTAGAAAAACTGTTTTTT; CDR3: CASSRTALEKLFF
J: TRBJ2-7; V: TRBV11-2; size: many; D: .; length: 14; DNA: TGTGCCAGCAGCTTAAAGGGTCCTCGGGACGAGCAGTACTTC; CDR3: CASSLKGPRDEQYF
J: TRBJ2-3; V: TRBV7-9; size: many; D: .; length: 16; DNA: TGTGCCCTCGGTGTGGGGGGACTTTCCCGCACAGATACGCAGTATTTT; CDR3: CALGVGGLSRTDTQYF
J: TRBJ2-7; V: TRBV7-2; size: .; D: .; length: 13; DNA: TGTGCCAGCAGCTTAGACTCAGCCTACGAGCAGTACTTC; CDR3: CASSLDSAYEQYF
J: TRBJ2-1; V: TRBV7-7; size: many; D: TRBD2; length: 15; DNA: TGTGCTAGCAGCCTCGGACTAGCGGAGCCGAATGAGCAGTTCTTC; CDR3: CASSLGLAEPNEQFF
J: TRBJ1-4; V: TRBV11-2; size: .; D: .; length: 16; DNA: TGTGCCAGCAGCTTAGGGACAGCTGCAACTAATGAAAAACTGTTTTTT; CDR3: CASSLGTAATNEKLFF
J: TRBJ2-1; V: TRBV27; size: many; D: TRBD1; length: 12; DNA: TGTGCCAGCAGTATTACAGGGGATGAGCAGTTCTTC; CDR3: CASSITGDEQFF
J: TRBJ2-3; V: TRBV9; size: few; D: TRBD1; length: 16; DNA: TGTGCCAGCAGCGGACTACCGGGACAGCACACAGATACGCAGTATTTT; CDR3: CASSGLPGQHTDTQYF
J: TRBJ2-1; V: TRBV29-1; size: few; D: TRBD2; length: 15; DNA: TGCAGCGTTCGACCTAGCGGGAGGGCCTACAATGAGCAGTTCTTC; CDR3: CSVRPSGRAYNEQFF
J: TRBJ1-6; V: TRBV29-1; size: many; D: TRBD1; length: 13; DNA: TGCAGCGTGCGGACAGGGAATAATTCACCCCTCCACTTT; CDR3: CSVRTGNNSPLHF
J: TRBJ2-2; V: TRBV3-1; size: .; D: TRBD2; length: 18; DNA: TGTGCCAGCAGTCCACGATCAGGGACTAGCGGGAGAATTGGGGAGCTGTTTTTT; CDR3: CASSPRSGTSGRIGELFF
J: TRBJ2-3; V: TRBV5-1; size: many; D: TRBD2; length: 14; DNA: TGCGCCAGCAGCCCTAGCGGGTGGACAGATACGCAGTATTTT; CDR3: CASSPSGWTDTQYF
J: TRBJ2-7; V: TRBV6-5; size: .; D: TRBD1; length: 15; DNA: TGTGCCAGCAGTTACAACAGGGGGCACTCCTACGAGCAGTACTTC; CDR3: CASSYNRGHSYEQYF
J: TRBJ2-2; V: TRBV27; size: many; D: .; length: 15; DNA: TGTGCCAGCAGTTTAATTAGCCATTACACCGGGGAGCTGTTTTTT; CDR3: CASSLISHYTGELFF
J: TRBJ2-1; V: TRBV7-2; size: many; D: .; length: 13; DNA: TGTGCCAGCAGCCCTCAACAATACAATGAGCAGTTCTTC; CDR3: CASSPQQYNEQFF
J: TRBJ2-3; V: TRBV15; size: many; D: .; length: 14; DNA: TGTGCCACCAGCCCAACAGGGAGGACAGATACGCAGTATTTT; CDR3: CATSPTGRTDTQYF
J: TRBJ2-1; V: TRBV12-3/TRBV12-4; size: few; D: TRBD2; length: 16; DNA: TGTGCCAGCAGTTTAAGGACGGGAGGGTCCACACTTCAGCAGTTCTTC; CDR3: CASSLRTGGSTLQQFF
J: TRBJ2-7; V: TRBV7-3; size: .; D: .; length: 13; DNA: TGTGCCAGCAGCATCGGGCACGGGGCCGAGCAGTACTTC; CDR3: CASSIGHGAEQYF
J: TRBJ1-1; V: TRBV10-3; size: few; D: .; length: 13; DNA: TGTGCCATCAGTGAGTCTATTGTCACTGAAGCTTTCTTT; CDR3: CAISESIVTEAFF
J: TRBJ2-5; V: TRBV7-6; size: .; D: .; length: 17; DNA: TGTGCCAGCAGCTTAGACAATCTGGGCAGGGTTCAAGAGACCCAGTACTTC; CDR3: CASSLDNLGRVQETQYF
J: TRBJ2-5; V: TRBV4-1; size: .; D: TRBD2; length: 16; DNA: TGCGCCAGCAGCCAAGACAGCGGGAGGCCACAAGAGACCCAGTACTTC; CDR3: CASSQDSGRPQETQYF
J: TRBJ2-1; V: TRBV5-1; size: .; D: TRBD1; length: 18; DNA: TGCGCCAGCAGCTTCCGGGACAGGGGAATGCTTGTGGGCAATGAGCAGTTCTTC; CDR3: CASSFRDRGMLVGNEQFF
J: TRBJ1-2; V: TRBV5-1; size: many; D: .; length: 12; DNA: TGCGCCAGCAGCTTGGGCGCGGATCCCTACACCTTC; CDR3: CASSLGADPYTF
J: TRBJ2-5; V: TRBV3-1; size: many; D: .; length: 15; DNA: TGTGCCAGCAGCCCACCGGGACGGCACCAAGAGACCCAGTACTTC; CDR3: CASSPPGRHQETQYF
J: TRBJ2-1; V: TRBV5-1; size: many; D: TRBD2; length: 16; DNA: TGCGCCAGCAGCCCCGGACTAGCGGGAGTTCGTTATGAGCAGTTCTTC; CDR3: CASSPGLAGVRYEQFF